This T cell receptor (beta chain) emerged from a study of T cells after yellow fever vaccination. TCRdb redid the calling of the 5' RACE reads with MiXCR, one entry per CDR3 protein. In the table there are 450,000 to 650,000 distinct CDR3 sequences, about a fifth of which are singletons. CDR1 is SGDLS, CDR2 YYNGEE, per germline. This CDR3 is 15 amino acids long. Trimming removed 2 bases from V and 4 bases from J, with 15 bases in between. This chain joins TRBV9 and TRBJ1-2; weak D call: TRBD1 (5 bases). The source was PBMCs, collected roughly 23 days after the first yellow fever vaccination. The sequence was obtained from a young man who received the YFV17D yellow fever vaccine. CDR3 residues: CASSVGHDPSYGYTF. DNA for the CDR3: TGTGCCAGCAGCGTTGGACACGATCCGTCCTATGGCTACACCTTC.